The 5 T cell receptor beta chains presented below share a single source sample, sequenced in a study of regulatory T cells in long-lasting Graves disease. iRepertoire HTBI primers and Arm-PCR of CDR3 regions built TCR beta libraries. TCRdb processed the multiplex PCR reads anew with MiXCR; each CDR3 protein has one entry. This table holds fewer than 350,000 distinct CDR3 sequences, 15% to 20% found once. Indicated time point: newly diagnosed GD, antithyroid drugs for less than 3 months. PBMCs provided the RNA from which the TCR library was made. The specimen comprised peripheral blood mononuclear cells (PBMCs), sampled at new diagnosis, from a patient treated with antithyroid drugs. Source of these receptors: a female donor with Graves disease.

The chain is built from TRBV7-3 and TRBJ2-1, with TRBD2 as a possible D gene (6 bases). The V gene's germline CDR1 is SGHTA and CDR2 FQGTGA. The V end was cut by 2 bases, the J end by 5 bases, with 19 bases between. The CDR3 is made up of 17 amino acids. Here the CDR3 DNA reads TGTGCCAGCAGCTTATTACCCGCGGGGAGAGGGGACAATGAGCAGTTCTTC. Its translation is CASSLLPAGRGDNEQFF.

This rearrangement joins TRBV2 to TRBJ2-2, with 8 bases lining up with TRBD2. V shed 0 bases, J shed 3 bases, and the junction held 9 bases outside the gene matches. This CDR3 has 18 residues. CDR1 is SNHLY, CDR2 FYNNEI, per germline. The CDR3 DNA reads TGTGCCAGCAGTGAAGCGACGAGCGGGAGAGACTACACCGGGGAGCTGTTTTTT. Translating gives CASSEATSGRDYTGELFF.

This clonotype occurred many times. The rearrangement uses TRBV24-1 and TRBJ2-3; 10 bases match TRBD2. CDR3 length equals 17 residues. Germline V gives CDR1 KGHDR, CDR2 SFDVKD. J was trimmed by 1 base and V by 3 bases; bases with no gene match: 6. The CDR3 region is CATSDRRTSGRTDTQYF. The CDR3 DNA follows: TGTGCCACCAGTGATCGCCGGACTAGCGGCCGCACAGATACGCAGTATTTT.

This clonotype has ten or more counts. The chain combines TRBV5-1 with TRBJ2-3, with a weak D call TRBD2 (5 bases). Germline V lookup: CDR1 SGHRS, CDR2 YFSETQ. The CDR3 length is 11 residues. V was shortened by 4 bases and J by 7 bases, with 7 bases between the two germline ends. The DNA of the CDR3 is TGCGCCAGCAGCGGGAGTTATACGCAGTATTTT. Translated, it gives CASSGSYTQYF.

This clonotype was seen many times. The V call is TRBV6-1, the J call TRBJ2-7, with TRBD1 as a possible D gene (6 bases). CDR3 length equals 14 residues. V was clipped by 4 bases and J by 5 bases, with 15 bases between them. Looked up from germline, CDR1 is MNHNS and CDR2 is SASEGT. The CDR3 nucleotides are TGTGCCAGCAGTGGGGTCACAGGGTCAGACGAGCAGTACTTC. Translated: CASSGVTGSDEQYF.